These T cell receptor beta chains were read from a single sample in a study of cytomegalovirus exposure and HLA in healthy donors. Measured with immunoSEQ multiplex PCR; TCRdb has only the in-frame clones, and not every one. The sample shows fewer than 150,000 clones, around 80% of them seen only once. The specimen was PBMCs. Every receptor here comes from a man in his forties or fifties in good health and CMV-seropositive. CDR3s include the opening cysteine and the closing phenylalanine or tryptophan. D genes are given only for firm matches. Not every row has a clone size; where given, it reads once, few, many or a size class.

>TRBJ2-7|-|TRBV9|TRBD2
CASSALSGRNGEQYF
TGTGCCAGCAGCGCCTTGAGCGGGAGAAATGGCGAGCAGTACTTC
>TRBJ2-1|-|TRBV9|-
CASSRLAGVGDEQFF
TGTGCCAGCTCGCGACTAGCAGGGGTGGGGGATGAGCAGTTCTTC
>TRBJ2-5|-|TRBV18|TRBD1
CASSPDRVRETQYF
TGTGCCAGCTCACCAGACAGGGTTCGGGAGACCCAGTACTTC
>TRBJ2-1|-|TRBV18|-
CASSRDRGSGPLSYNEQFF
TGTGCCAGCTCACGAGACAGGGGTAGCGGGCCGCTCTCCTACAATGAGCAGTTCTTC
>TRBJ2-6|-|TRBV5-4|-
CASSRGYTSSGANVLTF
TGTGCCAGCAGCCGAGGTTACACGAGCTCTGGGGCCAACGTCCTGACTTTC
>TRBJ2-2|-|TRBV19|-
CASSITSAGELFF
TGTGCCAGTAGTATAACGAGCGCCGGGGAGCTGTTTTTT
>TRBJ2-7|-|TRBV7-6|TRBD2
CASSHQREPSGYEQYF
TGTGCCAGCAGCCATCAGCGGGAGCCTTCAGGTTACGAGCAGTACTTC
>TRBJ2-5|-|TRBV5-6|-
CASSRGRDQETQYF
TGTGCCAGCAGCAGGGGCAGGGACCAAGAGACCCAGTACTTC
>TRBJ2-5|-|TRBV18|TRBD2
CASSPAKRASGNQETQYF
TGTGCCAGCTCACCCGCCAAAAGGGCTAGCGGTAACCAAGAGACCCAGTACTTC
>TRBJ2-2|-|TRBV6-4|TRBD2
CASSGGRETGELFF
TGTGCCAGCAGTGGCGGGAGAGAGACCGGGGAGCTGTTTTTT
>TRBJ2-1|-|TRBV30|-
CAWDSPRNEQFF
TGTGCCTGGGATTCCCCTCGGAATGAGCAGTTCTTC
>TRBJ2-7|few|TRBV6-5|-
CASRSHSSPPYEQYF
TGTGCCAGCAGAAGCCACAGCTCTCCTCCCTACGAGCAGTACTTC
>TRBJ2-1|-|TRBV5-1|TRBD2
CASSFLAGGPYNEQFF
TGCGCCAGCAGCTTTTTAGCGGGAGGGCCCTACAATGAGCAGTTCTTC
>TRBJ1-6|-|TRBV6-1|-
CASSLLQDNSPLHF
TGTGCCAGCAGCCTCCTCCAGGATAATTCACCCCTCCACTTT
>TRBJ2-3|-|TRBV27|-
CASSLSTLFSGPTDTQYF
TGTGCCAGCAGTTTATCCACTCTCTTTAGCGGACCCACAGATACGCAGTATTTT
>TRBJ1-5|-|TRBV18|-
CASSGLGPAGQPQHF
TGTGCCAGCTCCGGGTTGGGACCCGCGGGGCAGCCCCAGCATTTT
>TRBJ2-5|-|TRBV7-8|TRBD2
CASTLAGEGTQYF
TGTGCCAGCACCCTAGCGGGAGAGGGGACCCAGTACTTC
>TRBJ1-2|once|TRBV7-2|-
CASSLARGGGYGYTF
TGTGCCAGCAGCTTAGCGCGAGGTGGAGGCTATGGCTACACCTTC
>TRBJ1-4|-|TRBV29-1|TRBD1
CSVDLGQGNEKLFF
TGCAGCGTCGACTTGGGACAGGGGAATGAAAAACTGTTTTTT